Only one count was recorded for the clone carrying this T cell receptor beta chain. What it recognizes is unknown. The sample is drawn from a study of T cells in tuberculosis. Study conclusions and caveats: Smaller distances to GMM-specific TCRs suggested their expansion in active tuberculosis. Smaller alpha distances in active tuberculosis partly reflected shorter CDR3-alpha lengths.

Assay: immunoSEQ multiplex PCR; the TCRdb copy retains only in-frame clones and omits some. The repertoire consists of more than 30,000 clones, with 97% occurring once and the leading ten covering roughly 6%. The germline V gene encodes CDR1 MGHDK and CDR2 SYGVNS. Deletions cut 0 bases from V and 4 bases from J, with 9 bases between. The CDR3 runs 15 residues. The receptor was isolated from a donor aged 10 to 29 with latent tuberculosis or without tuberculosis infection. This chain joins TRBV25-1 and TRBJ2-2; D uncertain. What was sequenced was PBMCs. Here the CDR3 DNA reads TGTGCCAGCAGTGAATATTTCCTTCCCACCGGGGAGCTGTTTTTT. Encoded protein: CASSEYFLPTGELFF.